A single sample gave rise to the 11 T cell receptor beta chains below, sequenced in a study of shared clonotypes between healthy human individuals. CD45RO-negative, CCR7-selected cells formed the naive CD8 fraction, which excluded terminally differentiated effector memory CD45RA+ cells. Here immunoSEQ multiplex PCR was the method, and the copy in TCRdb shows in-frame clones only, minus some. In the table there are hundreds of thousands of clones, over 90% of which are singletons. Sequenced sample: naive CD8+ T cells sorted from blood. Every receptor here comes from a man aged 30 to 45 in good health.

The chain has TRBV15 and TRBJ2-5; 8 bases are a match to TRBD1. Trimming cost V 6 bases and J 2 bases; bases outside gene matches: 8. CDR1 and CDR2 (germline): LNHNV, YYDKDF (reference sequence). This CDR3 has 15 residues. The DNA of the CDR3 is TGTGCCACCAGAAGGACAGGGACATCTCAAGAGACCCAGTACTTC. It encodes CATRRTGTSQETQYF.

The J gene is TRBJ2-2, the V gene TRBV5-8; no reliable D call. Germline V gene data show CDR1 as SGHTS and CDR2 as YDEGEE. The V gene lost 3 bases and the J gene lost 3 bases, with 12 bases spanning the gap. This CDR3 region has 15 residues. The CDR3 DNA reads as TGTGCCAGCAGCTACCGGGCCTGGGACACCGGGGAGCTGTTTTTT. Residues: CASSYRAWDTGELFF.

The chain links TRBV11-1 to TRBJ2-7, with D uncertain. The length of the CDR3 is 15 residues. V dropped 5 bases and J dropped 2 bases, with 16 bases sitting between them. From germline, CDR1 is SGHAT and CDR2 FQDESV (reference sequence). The CDR3 bases are TGTGCCAGCAGCCCCCTCCCAGCACCAACCTACGAGCAGTACTTC. This encodes CASSPLPAPTYEQYF.

The chain employs TRBV20-1 and TRBJ2-7, with a tentative D call TRBD1 (5 bases). In germline, CDR1 is DFQATT, CDR2 SNEGSKA (reference sequence). This CDR3 is built from 11 residues. V lost 3 bases to trimming and J lost 6 bases, with 9 bases between them. CDR3 sequence (DNA): TGCAGTGCTAGTCTAGACAGCGAGCAGTACTTC. It translates to CSASLDSEQYF.

V gene TRBV27 combines with J gene TRBJ2-1; 7 nucleotides line up with TRBD1. CDR3 length: 15 amino acids. With V trimmed by 2 bases and J by 8 bases, 9 bases remained unmatched. Per germline, CDR1 MNHEY and CDR2 SMNVEV (reference sequence). The CDR3 sequence is CASSLELTGFDEQFF. The CDR3 DNA is TGTGCCAGCAGTTTAGAGCTGACAGGGTTCGATGAGCAGTTCTTC.

V gene TRBV27 combines with J gene TRBJ2-1; D is undetermined. This CDR3 has 15 amino acids. Looked up from germline, CDR1 is MNHEY and CDR2 is SMNVEV (reference sequence). The V gene lost 5 bases and the J gene lost 0 bases, with 11 bases spanning the gap. The CDR3 region has the DNA TGTGCCAGCAGTCGGGCCCCGTCCTCCTACAATGAGCAGTTCTTC. Translation gives CASSRAPSSYNEQFF.

The chain employs TRBV5-8 and TRBJ2-1, with TRBD2 identical over 14 bases. The CDR3 is made up of 15 amino acids. CDR1 SGHTS and CDR2 YDEGEE come from the germline V gene. The J segment lost 8 bases and the V segment lost 4 bases, leaving 5 bases of the junction unmatched. Here the CDR3 reads CASSEGTSGSDEQFF. DNA for the CDR3: TGTGCCAGCAGCGAGGGGACTAGCGGGAGCGATGAGCAGTTCTTC.

The chain couples TRBV19 to TRBJ2-3, with 9 nucleotides matching TRBD1. This CDR3 region has 14 residues. Germline V gene lookup returns CDR1 LNHDA and CDR2 SQIVND (reference sequence). The junction had 4 bases not matched to a gene; V was cut back by 7 bases and J by 2 bases. The DNA of the CDR3 is TGTGCCAGTATCGGGACAGGGAACACAGATACGCAGTATTTT. Protein sequence: CASIGTGNTDTQYF.

The sample holds one count of this clone. This chain connects TRBV28 to TRBJ2-7; 8 positions match TRBD2. From germline, CDR1 is MDHEN and CDR2 SYDVKM. This CDR3 has 19 amino acids. Unmatched junction bases numbered 21, after V lost 8 bases and J lost 0 bases. Written as DNA, the CDR3 is TGTGCCAGCGCTCCCTTGTTACCCCGAGCGGGAGAGGGCTCCTACGAGCAGTACTTC. Translated: CASAPLLPRAGEGSYEQYF.

The chain combines TRBV27 with TRBJ2-1, with D unresolved. The germline gives CDR1 MNHEY, CDR2 SMNVEV (reference sequence). This CDR3 region has 12 residues. V lost 5 bases, J lost 10 bases, and 12 bases lay in between. As DNA, the CDR3 is TGTGCCAGCAGTCCCCACCGACGGGAGCAGTTCTTC. Protein: CASSPHRREQFF.

The gene calls are TRBV29-1 and TRBJ2-3; D not resolved. Trimming left V 5 bases short and J 3 bases short, with 12 bases between. The CDR3 runs to 13 residues. CDR1 is SQVTM and CDR2 is ANQGSEA in the germline V gene. CDR3 in amino acids: CSVLKALTDTQYF. CDR3 nucleotide sequence: TGCAGCGTTCTCAAGGCTCTAACAGATACGCAGTATTTT.